Listed below are T cell receptor beta chains from one sample, sequenced in a study of human T cells and chemical hapten exposure. TCRdb recomputed calls from the RACE reads with MiXCR, one row per CDR3 protein. The sample shows about 45,000 distinct CDR3 sequences, roughly 4.1% of them seen only once. The sequenced sample was whole blood. These receptor sequences come from a human donor in good health. Some clones in this sample may be carry-over from other donors' samples. Each CDR3 is given with its conserved first and last residue. D genes are given only for firm matches. The size of a clone is reported for some rows only, either as once, few or many, or as a class for expanded clones.

D gene: .; V gene: TRBV5-1; clone size: many; J gene: TRBJ2-1; CDR3 DNA: TGCGCCAGCAGCACCAACAATGAGCAGTTCTTC; CDR3 protein: CASSTNNEQFF
D gene: TRBD2; V gene: TRBV20-1; clone size: .; J gene: TRBJ2-2; CDR3 DNA: TGCAGTGCTAGAGCCCCGGGACTAAGGACCCCCGGGGAGCTGTTTTTT; CDR3 protein: CSARAPGLRTPGELFF
D gene: TRBD2; V gene: TRBV3-1; clone size: many; J gene: TRBJ2-4; CDR3 DNA: TGTGCCAGCAGCCTATTACCAGCGGGAGGGCCGTTGGCCAAAAACATTCAGTACTTC; CDR3 protein: CASSLLPAGGPLAKNIQYF
D gene: TRBD1; V gene: TRBV18; clone size: many; J gene: TRBJ2-7; CDR3 DNA: TGTGCCAGCTCACCAGGACAGGGGGCCCATTTCTACGAGCAGTACTTC; CDR3 protein: CASSPGQGAHFYEQYF
D gene: TRBD2; V gene: TRBV6-5; clone size: many; J gene: TRBJ2-3; CDR3 DNA: TGTGCCAGCAGGTCTCGGGGGGGGGATACGCAGTATTTT; CDR3 protein: CASRSRGGDTQYF
D gene: .; V gene: TRBV12-3/TRBV12-4; clone size: .; J gene: TRBJ1-4; CDR3 DNA: TGTGCCAGCAGTTTGGTTCAGACAGCAGTTAATGAAAAACTGTTTTTT; CDR3 protein: CASSLVQTAVNEKLFF
D gene: TRBD1; V gene: TRBV27; clone size: few; J gene: TRBJ2-7; CDR3 DNA: TGTGCCAGCAACTCTTGGGACAGGGAAATTCGACATGACGAGCAGTACTTC; CDR3 protein: CASNSWDREIRHDEQYF
D gene: .; V gene: TRBV4-1; clone size: many; J gene: TRBJ2-1; CDR3 DNA: TGCGCCAGCAGCCACCCTCACAATGAGCAGTTCTTC; CDR3 protein: CASSHPHNEQFF
D gene: .; V gene: TRBV6-1; clone size: many; J gene: TRBJ2-1; CDR3 DNA: TGTGCCAGCAGTGAATGGGCGGAGCAGTTCTTC; CDR3 protein: CASSEWAEQFF
D gene: .; V gene: TRBV27; clone size: many; J gene: TRBJ2-3; CDR3 DNA: TGTGCCAGCAGCTTAGGCCACGATACGCAGTATTTT; CDR3 protein: CASSLGHDTQYF
D gene: TRBD1; V gene: TRBV18; clone size: many; J gene: TRBJ1-6; CDR3 DNA: TGTGCCAGCTCACCGCAGGGGGACTATAATTCACCCCTCCACTTT; CDR3 protein: CASSPQGDYNSPLHF
D gene: .; V gene: TRBV6-5; clone size: many; J gene: TRBJ2-2; CDR3 DNA: TGTGCCAGCAGTCACAGATGGAACACCGGGGAGCTGTTTTTT; CDR3 protein: CASSHRWNTGELFF
D gene: .; V gene: TRBV6-2/TRBV6-3; clone size: many; J gene: TRBJ1-6; CDR3 DNA: TGTGCCAGCAGTTACTCCGCCTTGCGGCTGAAGAGAATTTCACCCCTCCACTTT; CDR3 protein: CASSYSALRLKRISPLHF
D gene: .; V gene: TRBV10-3; clone size: many; J gene: TRBJ1-1; CDR3 DNA: TGTGCCAGCCGGGGGCAGAGGAACACTGAAGCTTTCTTT; CDR3 protein: CASRGQRNTEAFF
D gene: .; V gene: TRBV29-1; clone size: many; J gene: TRBJ1-1; CDR3 DNA: TGCAGCGTTGAAAGGCGTGGGTTCAACACTGAAGCTTTCTTT; CDR3 protein: CSVERRGFNTEAFF
D gene: TRBD2; V gene: TRBV5-1; clone size: many; J gene: TRBJ2-7; CDR3 DNA: TGCGCCAGCGGGCTAGCGGGAGGGCCCAACGAGCAGTACTTC; CDR3 protein: CASGLAGGPNEQYF
D gene: .; V gene: TRBV28; clone size: many; J gene: TRBJ2-5; CDR3 DNA: TGTGCCAGCAGTTTTGGCGGGCCCCGGGAGACCCAGTACTTC; CDR3 protein: CASSFGGPRETQYF
D gene: TRBD1; V gene: TRBV6-1; clone size: many; J gene: TRBJ1-1; CDR3 DNA: TGTGCTTCGAGACGGGACAGAACTATGAACACTGAAGCTTTCTTT; CDR3 protein: CASRRDRTMNTEAFF
D gene: .; V gene: TRBV28; clone size: many; J gene: TRBJ1-1; CDR3 DNA: TGTGCCAGCAGTTTAATTGGGATGAACACTGAAGCTTTCTTT; CDR3 protein: CASSLIGMNTEAFF
D gene: TRBD2; V gene: TRBV7-8; clone size: .; J gene: TRBJ2-3; CDR3 DNA: TGTGCCAGCAGCTTCCTTACTAGCGGGAGAACAGATACGCAGTATTTT; CDR3 protein: CASSFLTSGRTDTQYF
D gene: .; V gene: TRBV6-2/TRBV6-3; clone size: few; J gene: TRBJ1-4; CDR3 DNA: TGTGCCAGCAACCCGTCTGGTGAAAAACTGTTTTTT; CDR3 protein: CASNPSGEKLFF
D gene: .; V gene: TRBV7-8; clone size: few; J gene: TRBJ2-7; CDR3 DNA: TGTGCCAGCTCTCCCAACCCTTTTATCGGGAGACTGGGGGGGGCAGCTTACGAGCAGTACTTC; CDR3 protein: CASSPNPFIGRLGGAAYEQYF
D gene: TRBD2; V gene: TRBV6-2/TRBV6-3; clone size: many; J gene: TRBJ2-3; CDR3 DNA: TGTGCCAGCAACCGGCCCACACTAGCGGAGTCAGATACGCAGTATTTT; CDR3 protein: CASNRPTLAESDTQYF
D gene: TRBD1; V gene: TRBV6-5; clone size: few; J gene: TRBJ2-2; CDR3 DNA: TGTGCCATCTCGACAGGGGGCCCTGCCGGGGAGCTGTTTTTT; CDR3 protein: CAISTGGPAGELFF
D gene: TRBD1; V gene: TRBV15; clone size: .; J gene: TRBJ2-5; CDR3 DNA: TGTGCCACCAGCAGTCTGACAGGGGCCCAAGAGACCCAGTACTTC; CDR3 protein: CATSSLTGAQETQYF